This TCR beta chain was found in a study of T-cell reconstitution after alpha-beta-depleted transplantation in children. Notes on the study in general: One year post-transplant, T-cell counts and diversity were largely derived from T cells produced anew. Surviving recipient T cells and intrathymic progenitors accounted for some patients' high TCRbeta diversity at day 60.

Unique molecular identifiers were incorporated when the TCRbeta library was constructed. TCRdb called the PCR reads again in MiXCR, with one record for every CDR3 protein. Of 200,000 to 250,000 distinct CDR3 sequences listed, under 30% are singletons. With respect to this clonotype: What it binds is unknown.

The material sequenced was PBMCs, mostly from graft donor cells, taken 360 days after TCRalphabeta/CD19-depleted stem cell transplant. The sequence derives from a female patient between 2 and 15 years old who had a stem cell transplant for congenital amegakaryocytic thrombocytopenia, so the T cells may come from the graft donor.

The CDR3, as DNA: TGTGCCAGCAGTGAATTATTGGCAGGCTTTTACTACGAGCAGTACTTC. Translating gives CASSELLAGFYYEQYF. The chain recombines TRBV6-1 with TRBJ2-7, with D hard to call. Germline CDR1 is MNHNS and CDR2 is SASEGT. The CDR3 runs 16 residues. The V end lost 2 bases, the J end lost 3 bases, and 17 bases lay between the germline ends.